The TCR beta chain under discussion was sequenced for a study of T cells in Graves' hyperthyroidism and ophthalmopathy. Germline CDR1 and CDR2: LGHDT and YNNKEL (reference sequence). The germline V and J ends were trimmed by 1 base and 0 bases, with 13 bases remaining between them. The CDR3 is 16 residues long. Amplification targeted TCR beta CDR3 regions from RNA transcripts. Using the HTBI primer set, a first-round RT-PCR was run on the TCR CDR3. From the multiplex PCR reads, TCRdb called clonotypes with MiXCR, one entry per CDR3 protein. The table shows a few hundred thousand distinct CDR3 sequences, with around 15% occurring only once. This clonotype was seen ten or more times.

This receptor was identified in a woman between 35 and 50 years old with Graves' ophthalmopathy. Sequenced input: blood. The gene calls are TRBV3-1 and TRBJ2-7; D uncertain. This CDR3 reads CASSQGMSLSSYEQYF. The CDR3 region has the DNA TGTGCCAGCAGCCAAGGAATGAGTCTTAGCTCCTACGAGCAGTACTTC.